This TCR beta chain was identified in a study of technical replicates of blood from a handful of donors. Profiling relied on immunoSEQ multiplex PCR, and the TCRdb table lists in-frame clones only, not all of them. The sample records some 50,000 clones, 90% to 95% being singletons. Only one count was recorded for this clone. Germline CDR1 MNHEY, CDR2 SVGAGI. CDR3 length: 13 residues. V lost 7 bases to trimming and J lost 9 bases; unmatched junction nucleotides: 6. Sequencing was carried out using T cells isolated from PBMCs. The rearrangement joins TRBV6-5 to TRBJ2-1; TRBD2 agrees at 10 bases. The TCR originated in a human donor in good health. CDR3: CASTLAGVGEQFF. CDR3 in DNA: TGTGCCAGCACCCTAGCGGGAGTAGGTGAGCAGTTCTTC.